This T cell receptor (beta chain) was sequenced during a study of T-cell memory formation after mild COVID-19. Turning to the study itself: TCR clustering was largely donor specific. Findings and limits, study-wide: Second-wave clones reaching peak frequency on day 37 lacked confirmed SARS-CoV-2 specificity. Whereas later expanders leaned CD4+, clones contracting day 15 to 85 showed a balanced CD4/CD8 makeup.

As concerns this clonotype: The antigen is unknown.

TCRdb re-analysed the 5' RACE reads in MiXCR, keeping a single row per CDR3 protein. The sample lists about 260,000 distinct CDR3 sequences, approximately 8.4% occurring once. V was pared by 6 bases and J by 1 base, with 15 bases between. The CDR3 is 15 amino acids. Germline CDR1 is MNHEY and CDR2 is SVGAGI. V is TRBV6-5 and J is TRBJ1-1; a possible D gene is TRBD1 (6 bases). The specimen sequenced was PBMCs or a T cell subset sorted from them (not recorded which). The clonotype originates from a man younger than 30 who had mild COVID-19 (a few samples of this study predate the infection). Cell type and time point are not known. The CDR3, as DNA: TGTGCCAGCAGACCCGTCCTCAGGGGGAACACTGAAGCTTTCTTT. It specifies CASRPVLRGNTEAFF.